The clone carrying this TCR beta chain came up a few times. The germline CDR1 and CDR2 sequences are SGHTA and FQGNSA. The CDR3 consists of 18 residues. V gave up 3 bases and J gave up 1 base; unmatched junction bases: 7. The source of the sample is a study of blood T cell repertoires in COVID-19. Profiling relied on immunoSEQ multiplex PCR, and the TCRdb table lists in-frame clones only, not all of them. The table shows roughly 100,000 clones, with under 90% occurring only once. Sequencing was done on a sample of peripheral blood. The sequence was collected from a human donor in a cohort sampled during active or convalescent COVID-19. The chain has TRBV7-2 and TRBJ2-7, with 15 nucleotides matching TRBD2. The CDR3 loop reads CASSLRTSGGASSYEQYF. The CDR3 region has the DNA TGTGCCAGCAGCTTGAGGACTAGCGGGGGGGCCTCATCCTACGAGCAGTACTTC.